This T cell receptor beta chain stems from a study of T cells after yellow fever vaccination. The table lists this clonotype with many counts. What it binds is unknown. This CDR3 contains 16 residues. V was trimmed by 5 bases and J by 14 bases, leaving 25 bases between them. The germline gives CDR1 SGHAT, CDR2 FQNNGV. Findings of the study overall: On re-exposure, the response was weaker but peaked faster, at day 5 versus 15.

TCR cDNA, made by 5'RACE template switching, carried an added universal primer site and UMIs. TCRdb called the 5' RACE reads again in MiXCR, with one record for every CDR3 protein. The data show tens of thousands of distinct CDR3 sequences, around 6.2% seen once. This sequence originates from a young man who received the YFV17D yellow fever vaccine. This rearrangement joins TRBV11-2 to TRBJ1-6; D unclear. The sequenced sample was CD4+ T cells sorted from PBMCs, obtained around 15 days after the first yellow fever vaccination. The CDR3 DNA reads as TGTGCCAGCAGCCCTCAGGCCTTAAGGGTAACGGAGGCCCTCCACTTT. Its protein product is CASSPQALRVTEALHF.